Listed below are T cell receptor beta chains from one sample, sequenced in a study of a mutant IDH1 vaccine in newly diagnosed glioma. These receptors have no known antigen. The table came from immunoSEQ multiplex PCR; TCRdb's copy has only in-frame clones and leaves some out. The profile covers 20,000 to 25,000 clones, with under 80% appearing a single time and more than 9.5% taken by the ten largest. The starting material was peripheral blood mononuclear cells (PBMCs), obtained from a glioma patient whose treatment included an IDH1 peptide vaccine. These receptors came from a man younger than 35 with glioma. Some clones in this sample may be carry-over from other donors' samples. CDR3s include the opening cysteine and the closing phenylalanine or tryptophan. D genes are given only for firm matches.

V	J	D	CDR3
TRBV7-8	TRBJ2-7	.	CASSLGLVDEQYF
TRBV4-2	TRBJ1-1	.	CASSQAYLTSNTEAFF
TRBV15	TRBJ1-2	.	CATSRQGLDDYGYTF
TRBV5-1	TRBJ1-1	.	CASSLDFRGGQKMNTEAFF
TRBV6-5	TRBJ1-1	.	CASSRRVPTEAFF
TRBV5-1	TRBJ2-7	TRBD1	CASSPGTGLPYEQYF
TRBV5-7	TRBJ2-7	.	CASSLIRGYGVLSYEQYF
TRBV13	TRBJ1-1	.	CASSLGDTEAFF
TRBV7-8	TRBJ2-3	TRBD2	CASSHGLASPTDTQYF
TRBV2	TRBJ1-5	.	CASSRHYSNQPQHF
TRBV6-5	TRBJ1-2	TRBD1	CASSSLGTVHGYTF
TRBV4-2	TRBJ1-5	.	CASSQAGSSGNQPQHF
TRBV5-5	TRBJ2-7	.	CASSLARGPYEQYF
TRBV27	TRBJ2-7	.	CASSLGTTYEQYF
TRBV10-3	TRBJ1-5	.	CAISELTVDQPQHF
TRBV12-2	TRBJ1-1	.	CASRPVTVTKGDEAEAFF
TRBV5-4	TRBJ1-6	.	CASSSHPLGAMANSPLHF
TRBV2	TRBJ2-1	.	CASSTQGPFSYNEQFF
TRBV4-2	TRBJ2-1	TRBD1	CASSRTGDNEQFF
TRBV19	TRBJ2-3	TRBD1	CASSIVDRGSTDTQYF
TRBV4-3	TRBJ2-7	.	CASSQEAEREQYF
TRBV2	TRBJ2-7	.	CASSFRDSFYEQYF
TRBV13	TRBJ2-1	TRBD2	CASSLSSGTSFDEQFF
TRBV6-1	TRBJ1-1	TRBD1	CASSDQGEFEAFF
TRBV19	TRBJ2-7	TRBD1	CASSSSTGIVVGYYEQYF
TRBV7-9	TRBJ1-1	.	CASSLRLDREAFF
TRBV11-1	TRBJ2-1	.	CASSHRAPGLPTYNEQFF
TRBV30	TRBJ1-1	.	CAWSVQIQTFEAFF
TRBV7-2	TRBJ2-2	.	CASSLTTGELFF
TRBV5-1	TRBJ2-5	TRBD1	CASSLEGATQETQYF
TRBV7-9	TRBJ1-2	.	CASSWKNGYTF
TRBV6-5	TRBJ1-2	.	CASSYTTANYGYTF
TRBV7-7	TRBJ2-7	TRBD2	CASSLRGLAGDEQYF
TRBV7-3	TRBJ2-6	.	CASSLNRNAALSGANVLTF
TRBV5-1	TRBJ2-7	TRBD2	CASSGGLAGHEQYF
TRBV2	TRBJ1-4	TRBD1	CASSDTGATNEKLFF